Listed below are T cell receptor beta chains from one sample, sequenced in a study of cytomegalovirus exposure and HLA in healthy donors. Sequencing was performed with immunoSEQ multiplex PCR; in TCRdb, only in-frame clones are kept and a portion is missing. The table records about 240,000 clones, around nine tenths of them present only once. Sequencing used PBMCs. The receptors here all came from a man aged 18 to 30 in good health and CMV-seronegative. Both conserved end residues are part of each CDR3. The D gene is left open where the match is weak. Rows may omit the clone size; those that give it use once, few, many or a size class.

TRBV7-9,TRBD1,TRBJ2-7,.,CASTTDRGSYEQYF,TGTGCCAGCACCACGGACAGGGGGTCCTACGAGCAGTACTTC
TRBV5-1,TRBD2,TRBJ2-7,.,CASSKWTSGTPYEQYF,TGCGCCAGCAGCAAGTGGACTAGCGGGACCCCCTACGAGCAGTACTTC
TRBV19,.,TRBJ1-5,.,CASSIGGNQPQHF,TGTGCCAGTAGTATCGGAGGCAATCAGCCCCAGCATTTT
TRBV9,.,TRBJ2-2,.,CASSPLANTGELFF,TGTGCCAGCAGCCCACTGGCGAACACCGGGGAGCTGTTTTTT
TRBV6-5,TRBD1,TRBJ2-7,.,CASERTYRGLGEQYF,TGTGCCAGCGAACGCACCTACAGGGGGCTGGGGGAGCAGTACTTC
TRBV7-6,.,TRBJ2-7,once,CASSLGAGGSYEQYF,TGTGCCAGCAGCTTAGGAGCAGGGGGGTCCTACGAGCAGTACTTC
TRBV28,.,TRBJ2-5,.,CASSFARGVVETQYF,TGTGCCAGCAGTTTCGCCAGGGGCGTAGTGGAGACCCAGTACTTC
TRBV9,.,TRBJ2-5,.,CASSVGPGEETQYF,TGTGCCAGCAGCGTAGGGCCGGGGGAAGAGACCCAGTACTTC
TRBV19,TRBD2,TRBJ2-7,.,CATKGRAGDEQYF,TGTGCCACTAAGGGGAGAGCGGGAGACGAGCAGTACTTC
TRBV6-5,.,TRBJ2-3,few,CASSYSNGNTQYF,TGTGCCAGCAGTTACTCGAATGGCAATACGCAGTATTTT
TRBV4-3,.,TRBJ1-2,.,CASSQANQGGYTF,TGCGCCAGCAGCCAAGCGAATCAGGGCGGCTACACCTTC
TRBV19,TRBD1,TRBJ1-5,.,CASSGQAWGNQPQHF,TGTGCCAGTAGCGGACAGGCCTGGGGCAATCAGCCCCAGCATTTT
TRBV27,.,TRBJ2-5,.,CASSSTEQETQYF,TGTGCCAGCAGTTCGACAGAACAAGAGACCCAGTACTTC
TRBV7-9,.,TRBJ2-7,.,CASNSAGYEQYF,TGTGCCAGCAACTCGGCGGGCTACGAGCAGTACTTC
TRBV11-2,TRBD2,TRBJ2-7,.,CASSLGTSGYYEQYF,TGTGCCAGCAGCTTAGGGACTAGCGGGTACTACGAGCAGTACTTC
TRBV5-1,TRBD1,TRBJ2-4,.,CASSLAQGAGIQYF,TGCGCCAGCAGCTTGGCGCAGGGGGCCGGCATTCAGTACTTC
TRBV7-9,.,TRBJ2-3,.,CASSQPRGDTQYF,TGTGCCAGCAGCCAACCAAGAGGGGATACGCAGTATTTT
TRBV5-1,.,TRBJ2-2,.,CASRVLADTGELFF,TGCGCCAGCAGGGTACTAGCCGACACCGGGGAGCTGTTTTTT